This T cell receptor (beta chain) was recorded in a study of T cell responses to AZD1222 COVID-19 vaccine. Using immunoSEQ multiplex PCR, the repertoire was profiled, and TCRdb retains in-frame clones only, with some absent. In the table there are around 180,000 clones, 90% of which are singletons. The input for sequencing was peripheral blood, taken on day 0 of AZD1222 vaccination. This sequence was found in an adult in good health.

DNA of the CDR3: TGTGCCAGCAGTTCTCCCCGGGACAGGGGCCCCACCTTC. Its translation: CASSSPRDRGPTF. The V call is TRBV6-5, the J call TRBJ1-2; 10 bases map to TRBD1. Germline assignment: CDR1 MNHEY and CDR2 SVGAGI. The length of the CDR3 is 13 residues. V trimming: 4 bases; J trimming: 13 bases; junction bases outside the gene matches: 9.